These 5 T cell receptor beta chains were all obtained from the same sample, sequenced in a study of blood T cell repertoires in COVID-19. The protocol was immunoSEQ multiplex PCR, while the TCRdb copy is restricted to in-frame clones and leaves out a portion. The table records over 120,000 clones, just under 80% of them present only once. Sequences were obtained from peripheral blood. Receptor source: a woman aged 55-69 years with acute or convalescent COVID-19.

V and J are TRBV27 and TRBJ2-5; 8 nucleotides align to TRBD1. The J segment lost 2 bases and the V segment lost 0 bases, leaving 5 bases of the junction unmatched. This CDR3 is 16 amino acids long. Germline-derived CDR1 and CDR2 are MNHEY and SMNVEV (reference sequence). The CDR3 reads CASSLSIRGLQETQYF. CDR3 nucleotide sequence: TGTGCCAGCAGTTTATCGATCAGGGGGCTTCAAGAGACCCAGTACTTC.

The sample holds one count of this clone. The V and J genes are TRBV19 and TRBJ2-7, with D maybe TRBD2 (6 bases). Germline CDR1 LNHDA, CDR2 SQIVND (reference sequence). V was cut by 6 bases and J by 0 bases, with 15 bases left in between. The CDR3 is made up of 15 amino acids. CDR3 loop: CASSSGLSGSYEQYF. The CDR3, as DNA: TGTGCCAGTAGCTCGGGACTGAGCGGCTCCTACGAGCAGTACTTC.

This rearrangement joins TRBV11-2 to TRBJ2-3, with TRBD1 matching 10 bases. Germline CDR1 and CDR2: SGHAT and FQNNGV. The V gene end was trimmed by 5 bases and the J gene end by 9 bases; junction bases not matched to a gene: 11. The CDR3 is 15 residues long. This CDR3 reads CASSTARQGAGTQYF. The CDR3 coding sequence is TGTGCCAGCAGCACGGCCCGACAGGGGGCAGGGACGCAGTATTTT.

Comments on this clone: Mismatch with germline at one junction end may stem from a read error. The chain uses TRBV11-3 and TRBJ2-2; possibly TRBD2 for D (5 bases). Germline CDR1 SGHNT, CDR2 YENEEA. The CDR3 length is 16 residues. CDR3 protein: CASSLDRNIEHRGAVF. DNA for the CDR3: TGTGCCAGCAGCTTAGACCGGAATATCGAACACCGGGGAGCTGTTTTT.

The gene calls are TRBV7-9 and TRBJ1-2, with D unresolved. The CDR3 has 13 residues. The V and J ends lost 4 bases and 5 bases respectively, with 11 bases between them. CDR1 and CDR2 (germline): SEHNR, FQNEAQ (reference sequence). Written as DNA, the CDR3 is TGTGCCAGCAGCTCAGCCCAGAATTATGGCTACACCTTC. Amino acids: CASSSAQNYGYTF.